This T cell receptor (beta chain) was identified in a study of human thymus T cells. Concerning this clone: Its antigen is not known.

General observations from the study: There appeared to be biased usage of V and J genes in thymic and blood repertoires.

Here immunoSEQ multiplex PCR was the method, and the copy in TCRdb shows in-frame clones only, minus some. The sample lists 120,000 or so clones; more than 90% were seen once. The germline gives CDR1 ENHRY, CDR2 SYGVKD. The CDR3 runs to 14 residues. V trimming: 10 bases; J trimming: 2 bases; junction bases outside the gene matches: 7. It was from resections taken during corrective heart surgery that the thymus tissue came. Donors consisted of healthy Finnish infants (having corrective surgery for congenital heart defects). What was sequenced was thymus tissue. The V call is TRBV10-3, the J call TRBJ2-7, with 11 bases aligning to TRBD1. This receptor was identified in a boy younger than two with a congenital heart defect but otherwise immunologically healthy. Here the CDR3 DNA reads TGTGCCAGCCAACCGGGACAGGGGGCCTACGAGCAGTACTTC. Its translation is CASQPGQGAYEQYF.